The clone carrying this TCR beta chain has just one count. What it recognizes is unknown. This record belongs to a study of T cell responses to AZD1222 COVID-19 vaccine. Study-level points and caveats: Most donors were white British, females outnumbered males, and clonal diversity was possibly underestimated. Spike-specific TCR breadth and depth both grew after two AZD1222 doses.

Method: immunoSEQ multiplex PCR; TCRdb's copy keeps in-frame clones and lacks some. The data hold 90,000 to 120,000 clones, with more than 75% observed a single time. CDR3 length: 15 residues. The V gene's germline CDR1 is SGHTA and CDR2 FQGTGA. J lost 5 bases, V lost 4 bases, and 8 bases had no gene match. The sequences come from peripheral blood, collected on day 0 of AZD1222 vaccination. V and J are TRBV7-3 and TRBJ2-5; 9 bases agree with TRBD1. The sequence derives from an adult in good health. The CDR3 region has the DNA TGTGCCAGCAGCTCCACAGGGGGCCTTAGTGAGACCCAGTACTTC. It codes for CASSSTGGLSETQYF.